This TCR beta chain emerged from a study of graft-versus-host responses after intestinal transplantation. For the study at large: Uniformly, recipients were administered anti-thymocyte globulin induction with subsequent tacrolimus and steroids for approximately three years. Study results and caveats: Recipient bone marrow held GvH clones, some seen earlier in ileum or blood. In patients with graft-donor T cell macrochimerism, allograft graft-versus-host to host-versus-graft clonal ratios were high. Circulating GvH clone levels at their peak were associated with HvG declines (early post-transplant).

From the graft tissue, intraepithelial and lamina propria lymphocytes were released through processing. Clones were read by immunoSEQ multiplex PCR, and TCRdb kept only the in-frame ones, dropping some. The sample contains around 23,000 clones, around 78% of which appear only once. With regard to this clone: No antigen is known for it.

The CDR3 extends over 14 amino acids. The V gene lost 5 bases and the J gene lost 6 bases, with 16 bases spanning the gap. The germline CDR1 and CDR2 sequences are LNHDA and SQIVND (reference sequence). The chain carries TRBV19 and TRBJ1-2, with D unresolved. The TCR sequence derives from a human patient who received an intestinal transplant, so some T cells may come from the graft donor. The sequencing here drew on ileum tissue, taken 12 days after intestinal transplant. The CDR3 DNA reads as TGTGCCAGTAGTGATATGGGCCGAACAGATGGCTACACCTTC. Translating it yields CASSDMGRTDGYTF.